This T cell receptor (beta chain) was identified in a study of T cell responses to AZD1222 COVID-19 vaccine. Study conclusions and caveats: After two AZD1222 doses, spike-specific TCR breadth and depth rose versus day 0. Per reports, nearly half of all spike-specific TCRs target regions that are unmutated in variants. White British donors predominated, females outnumbered males, and clonal diversity was possibly underestimated. Baseline serostatus was positive in only a handful of AZD1222 recipients.

Data came from immunoSEQ multiplex PCR; TCRdb stores just in-frame clones and leaves some out. The repertoire has roughly 140,000 clones, about nine tenths of them found once; the top ten carry about 3.4%. This CDR3 region has 15 residues. The V and J ends lost 2 bases and 2 bases respectively, with 11 bases between them. Germline V CDR1 and CDR2: MNHEY, SVGAGI. This clone was seen a handful of times. Its antigen is still unknown. This rearrangement joins TRBV6-5 to TRBJ2-3; D perhaps matches TRBD1 (6 bases). The receptor was isolated from an adult in good health. The specimen comprised peripheral blood, sampled on day 0 of MenACWY control vaccination. The CDR3 region is CASSYTTGPTDTQYF. CDR3 DNA: TGTGCCAGCAGTTACACCACAGGGCCCACAGATACGCAGTATTTT.